The sample holds many counts of the clone carrying this TCR beta chain. This CDR3 is 16 amino acids long. The germline V gene has CDR1 LNHDA and CDR2 SQIVND (reference sequence). The ends lost 6 bases at V and 7 bases at J; junction bases unmatched: 12. The sample originates from a study of naive and memory T cell subsets. The beta constant-region primer was an equimolar mix of two oligonucleotides covering TRBC1 and TRBC2. Four rounds of PCR amplified the ligated cDNA using nested alpha and beta constant-region primers plus SP2. TCRdb used MiXCR to reprocess the UMI-ligation and nested PCR reads, holding one entry per CDR3 protein. The table shows 80,000 or so distinct CDR3 sequences, with approximately 10% occurring only once.

This clonotype was obtained from a human donor in good health. The chain employs TRBV19 and TRBJ1-5; 10 bases match TRBD1. Sequenced input: naive CD8+ T cells from blood. For the CDR3, the DNA is TGTGCCAGTAGCCAAACGGACAGGGGGGCCAGGCAGCCCCAGCATTTT. This gives the protein CASSQTDRGARQPQHF.